This T cell receptor beta chain was identified in a study of T cell repertoires in cytomegalovirus infection. About the research overall: Recently described HLA-C-restricted plus well-studied HLA-B-restricted CMV epitopes were used. Evidence of both CMV infection and a matching HLA type came from public TCR beta signatures.

TCRdb itself ran the reads through MiXCR, one entry per CDR3 protein. The table includes about 920,000 distinct CDR3 sequences, around 29% detected once. The junction had 5 bases not matched to a gene; V was cut back by 4 bases and J by 5 bases. This CDR3 contains 15 residues. Germline loops: CDR1 MNHNS, CDR2 SASEGT. Study outcomes and limitations: CMV-specific TCR beta clonotypes restricted by HLA-C dominated the ex vivo response. Public TCR beta family frequency separated CMV-and-HLA carriers, including in an independent cohort.

Note on this clonotype: Antigen specificity is unknown.

The material was cultured CD8+ T cells from PBMCs, obtained from culture after CMV antigen stimulation. The gene calls are TRBV6-1 and TRBJ1-5, with 10 nucleotides matching TRBD1. This receptor was identified in a human donor in good health (CMV status not recorded). Some clones in this sample may be carry-over from other donors' samples. CDR3 sequence reads: CASSGGQGIHQPQHF. As DNA, the CDR3 is TGTGCCAGCAGTGGGGGACAGGGGATTCATCAGCCCCAGCATTTT.